These T cell receptor beta chains were read from a single sample in a study of blood T cell repertoires in COVID-19. Sequencing used immunoSEQ multiplex PCR; TCRdb keeps in-frame clones, though not all of them. This sample has about 98,000 clones, with over 70% found just once. The sequenced sample consisted of peripheral blood. The source is a woman of 80 years or more with acute or convalescent COVID-19. Both conserved end residues are part of each CDR3. The D gene is left open where the match is weak. A clone size is listed for some rows: how often the clone was seen (once, few, many), or a class if it is expanded.

clone_size	v_call	j_call	d_call	cdr3_nt	cdr3_aa
.	TRBV11-3	TRBJ2-3	TRBD2	TGTGCCAGCAGCAGAACTAGCGGGGGGGCTGTGACAGATACGCAGTATTTT	CASSRTSGGAVTDTQYF
.	TRBV28	TRBJ2-5	.	TGTGCCAGCAGTCCAGAGCGTTTTAAAGAGACCCAGTACTTC	CASSPERFKETQYF
.	TRBV5-1	TRBJ1-6	.	TGCGCCAGCAAAGCCGGGGTGATAGATTCACCCCTCCACTTT	CASKAGVIDSPLHF
.	TRBV7-3	TRBJ2-2	TRBD1	TGTGCCAGCAGAGCCGGGACAGGGGATGCCGGGGAGCTGTTTTTT	CASRAGTGDAGELFF
once	TRBV19	TRBJ2-4	TRBD1	TGTGCCAGTAGTATGGCCCACGCCGCAGACAGGGGGAACATTCAGTACTTC	CASSMAHAADRGNIQYF
few	TRBV15	TRBJ2-5	.	TGTGCCACCAGCAGAGCCGGGGGGCCCGGGGAGACCCAGTACTTC	CATSRAGGPGETQYF
few	TRBV6-5	TRBJ2-7	TRBD1	TGTGCCAGCACCGAGACAGGGACGTACGAGCAGTACTTC	CASTETGTYEQYF
.	TRBV6-2/TRBV6-3	TRBJ2-7	.	TGTGCCAGCAGTTACGAGAGCAGTCAGGGGCCCGGCTACGAGCAGTACTTC	CASSYESSQGPGYEQYF
.	TRBV19	TRBJ1-2	.	TGTGCCAGTAGTATAGCCGGAGCTAACTATGGCTACACCTTC	CASSIAGANYGYTF
few	TRBV19	TRBJ1-5	.	TGTGCCAGTAGTACCTTCAATCAGCCCCAGCATTTT	CASSTFNQPQHF
once	TRBV2	TRBJ1-5	.	TGTGCCGGACAAGACCAGAGCAGGGGCAGTCAGCCCCAGCATTTT	CAGQDQSRGSQPQHF
.	TRBV18	TRBJ2-1	TRBD2	TGTGCCAGCTCAAGGACTAGCGGGGGGGCATATGAGCAGTTCTTC	CASSRTSGGAYEQFF
.	TRBV10-1	TRBJ2-1	TRBD1	TGCGCCAGCAGTGAGTTGGACAGGGGGTACAATGAGCAGTTCTTC	CASSELDRGYNEQFF
few	TRBV11-2	TRBJ1-4	.	TGTGCCAGCAGCTCGACCCACGCAGGGCCTCAAAATGAAAAACTGTTTTTT	CASSSTHAGPQNEKLFF
few	TRBV19	TRBJ1-2	.	TGTGCCAGTAGTAGCGGGTGGTATGGCTACACCTTC	CASSSGWYGYTF
.	TRBV6-5	TRBJ2-3	.	TGTGCCAGCAGTCTAGCGCGCACAGATACGCAGTATTTT	CASSLARTDTQYF
.	TRBV9	TRBJ1-6	.	TGTGCCAGCAGCCCGGCAGGGTCGAATTCACCCCTCCACTTT	CASSPAGSNSPLHF
.	TRBV30	TRBJ2-7	TRBD1	TGTGCCTGGAGTCGAAGGGACAGATTAAGCGAGCAGTACTTC	CAWSRRDRLSEQYF
.	TRBV27	TRBJ2-2	.	TGTGCCAGCAGTTTTAAGGGGCACGGCACCGGGGAGCTGTTTTTT	CASSFKGHGTGELFF
.	TRBV6-5	TRBJ1-1	.	TGTGCCAGCAGCCTCAGGGAAAGGGTTCAAGCTTTCTTT	CASSLRERVQAFF
.	TRBV27	TRBJ2-4	.	TGTGCCAGCAGTTTCAGGGAAGGGGACATTCAGTACTTC	CASSFREGDIQYF
.	TRBV6-5	TRBJ2-1	.	TGTGCCAGCAGTTACCCAGGGTTGGCTGAGCAGTTCTTC	CASSYPGLAEQFF
.	TRBV5-1	TRBJ1-3	.	TGCGCCAGCAGCTTACAGGAGAGCTCTGGAAACACCATATATTTT	CASSLQESSGNTIYF
.	TRBV19	TRBJ1-6	.	TGTGCCAGTAGTACAATTCCCGGCTCCGGAGATTCACCCCTCCACTTT	CASSTIPGSGDSPLHF
once	TRBV20-1	TRBJ2-5	TRBD2	TGCAGTGCTAGTCGACCAGCGGGGGGGTCCCAAGAGACCCAGTACTTC	CSASRPAGGSQETQYF
.	TRBV7-8	TRBJ2-6	.	TGTGCCAGCAGCTTAACCGGGTTGATCACACTCCGGGCTGGGGCCAACGTCCTGACTTTC	CASSLTGLITLRAGANVLTF
.	TRBV29-1	TRBJ1-2	TRBD1	TGCAGCGTAAGATCACAGGGGGCGCCTAACTATGGCTACACCTTC	CSVRSQGAPNYGYTF
.	TRBV5-1	TRBJ1-1	TRBD1	TGCGCCAGCAGTCGGACAGGGGACACTGAAGCTTTCTTT	CASSRTGDTEAFF
.	TRBV6-2/TRBV6-3	TRBJ2-1	.	TGTGCCAGCAGTTACGTCGACAGGACCTCGGCTTTCTTC	CASSYVDRTSAFF
.	TRBV18	TRBJ1-2	.	TGTGCCAGCTCCCCAGACGGAGACTATGGCTACACCTTC	CASSPDGDYGYTF
.	TRBV19	TRBJ2-6	TRBD2	TGTGCCAGTAGTAAAAGGCTTCCCGGACTAGCGGGGGGTTCTGGGGCCAACGTCCTGACTTTC	CASSKRLPGLAGGSGANVLTF
.	TRBV4-1	TRBJ2-1	TRBD1	TGCGCCACCACGTCGCTCTTACAGGGGGCGAGGGGTGAGCAGTTCTTC	CATTSLLQGARGEQFF
.	TRBV27	TRBJ1-1	TRBD1	TGTGCCAGCAGTTTTCGGGACAGGGGGAACACTGAAGCTTTCTTT	CASSFRDRGNTEAFF
.	TRBV6-5	TRBJ1-5	TRBD1	TGTGCCAGCAGCGGACAGGGGCTTTGGAATCAGCCCCAGCATTTT	CASSGQGLWNQPQHF
.	TRBV29-1	TRBJ2-4	.	TGCAGCGTTGAAGATAGGGGGTCGTTAGGCAAAAACATTCAGTACTTC	CSVEDRGSLGKNIQYF
.	TRBV28	TRBJ2-2	TRBD1	TGTGCCAGCGCCCTCACTTTGACAGGGACCGGGGAGCTGTTTTTT	CASALTLTGTGELFF
.	TRBV10-3	TRBJ1-5	TRBD1	TGTGCCATCAGTGAGTCAGGGAACAGGGGCGATCAGCCCCAGCATTTT	CAISESGNRGDQPQHF
.	TRBV6-6	TRBJ1-1	TRBD1	TGTGCCAGCAGCCCGGACAGGGGGGGCGGTGAAGCTTTCTTT	CASSPDRGGGEAFF
.	TRBV6-2/TRBV6-3	TRBJ2-5	TRBD1	TGTGCCAGCAGTCAACAGGGGGCAGGGGAGACCCAGTACTTC	CASSQQGAGETQYF
.	TRBV2	TRBJ2-1	TRBD2	TGTGCCAGCAGTGAAGCGCGGGAGACTAATGAGCAGTTCTTC	CASSEARETNEQFF
.	TRBV5-1	TRBJ1-1	.	TGCGCCAGCAGCTTGGGCGGGCAGGGGCCTGAAGCTTTCTTT	CASSLGGQGPEAFF
once	TRBV10-3	TRBJ1-1	TRBD1	TGTGCCATCAGGTACAGGGGGCAAACTGAAGCTTTCTTT	CAIRYRGQTEAFF
many	TRBV2	TRBJ1-2	.	TGTGCCAGCAACGACAGGCCCTCCTATGGCTACACCTTC	CASNDRPSYGYTF
.	TRBV7-2	TRBJ1-2	TRBD1	TGTGCCAGCAGCTCCTGGACAGGGGATTATGGCTACACCTTC	CASSSWTGDYGYTF
once	TRBV2	TRBJ2-7	TRBD2	TGTGCCAGCAACGACAAGCGGGGGACCTACGAGCAGTACTTC	CASNDKRGTYEQYF
.	TRBV19	TRBJ2-7	TRBD1	TGTGCCAGTAGTAACTGGGACAGGGGGTACTACGAGCAGTACTTC	CASSNWDRGYYEQYF
.	TRBV28	TRBJ1-2	TRBD1	TGTGCCAGCAGTCTCGGACAGGGGAAGATCCTTGGCTACACCTTC	CASSLGQGKILGYTF
.	TRBV7-9	TRBJ1-2	TRBD1	TGTGCCAGCAGCTTATCGGTCGGCAGGGGGCTTGGCTACACCTTC	CASSLSVGRGLGYTF
.	TRBV6-5	TRBJ2-7	.	TGTGCCAGCAGCCAGGGGAGAAACTACGAGCAGTACTTC	CASSQGRNYEQYF
.	TRBV28	TRBJ1-2	.	TGTGCCAGCAGTTTAGCGGACAGAGGCGGGCTGGCTGGCTACACCTTC	CASSLADRGGLAGYTF
.	TRBV5-6	TRBJ1-6	.	TGTGCCAGCAGCTTGGCCTCAGATTCACCCCTCCACTTT	CASSLASDSPLHF
.	TRBV6-2/TRBV6-3	TRBJ1-1	TRBD1	TGTGCCAGCAGTGGGACAGGGGGCGCCGGGACTGAAGCTTTCTTT	CASSGTGGAGTEAFF
.	TRBV2	TRBJ2-2	TRBD2	TGTGCCAGCACTCAGGGGACTAGCGGGGGGCCCGGGGAGCTGTTTTTT	CASTQGTSGGPGELFF
.	TRBV19	TRBJ2-4	.	TGTGCCAGTAGCCTCGGAAGTCAGGGTAGTAAAAACATTCAGTACTTC	CASSLGSQGSKNIQYF
.	TRBV19	TRBJ1-3	TRBD1	TGTGCCAGTAACCCAGGGGGAACTGGAAACACCATATATTTT	CASNPGGTGNTIYF